This T cell receptor beta chain was found in a study of CD4+ T cells in melanoma. A note on this clone: Its antigen is not identified.

Germline values: CDR1 GTSNPN, CDR2 SVGIG (reference sequence). CDR3 size: 16 residues. V lost 1 base to trimming and J lost 6 bases; unmatched junction nucleotides: 8. Study results and limitations: CD8+ T cell, macrophage and B cell function reportedly correlated with neoantigen-specific CD4+ T cells. In melanoma, neoantigen-specific CD4+ T cells reportedly differed in differentiation state.

Generated by immunoSEQ multiplex PCR, the TCRdb table keeps only in-frame clones and is missing some. The repertoire includes about 140,000 clones, 92% of them detected once, and over 1.5% sits in the top ten. The TCR was taken from a human donor with melanoma. The V call is TRBV30, the J call TRBJ2-1, with 11 bases fitting TRBD2. The CDR3 DNA follows: TGTGCCTGGAGTGCTGTCGGTACTAGCGGGGGCAATGAGCAGTTCTTC. Its protein is CAWSAVGTSGGNEQFF.